This is a list of T cell receptor beta chains from one sample in a study of T cells in Graves' hyperthyroidism and ophthalmopathy. Each CDR3 protein is one row after TCRdb ran MiXCR on the multiplex PCR reads. This table holds about 840,000 distinct CDR3 sequences, roughly 37% found once. Material for sequencing was blood. The receptors originated from a man between 18 and 35 years old with Graves' hyperthyroidism. CDR3s include the opening cysteine and the closing phenylalanine or tryptophan. D genes are given only for firm matches. Clone size is given for some rows only: seen once, a few or many times, or a class if the clone is expanded.

clone_size	v_call	cdr3_length	d_call	j_call	cdr3_nt	cdr3_aa
NA	TRBV4-1	13	NA	TRBJ1-2	TGCGCCAGCAGCCAAGGACGCTTCTATGGCTACACCTTC	CASSQGRFYGYTF
many	TRBV29-1	15	NA	TRBJ1-1	TGCAGCGTTGATGCCTCGGGACTTATGAACACTGAAGCTTTCTTT	CSVDASGLMNTEAFF
NA	TRBV12-3/TRBV12-4	14	TRBD1	TRBJ1-1	TGTGCCAGCAGGGGATACAGGGGAAATACTGAAGCTTTCTTT	CASRGYRGNTEAFF
few	TRBV9	13	NA	TRBJ2-5	TGTGCCAGCAGCGCGGGGGTGGAAGAGACCCAGTACTTC	CASSAGVEETQYF
NA	TRBV20-1	16	TRBD1	TRBJ1-4	TGCAGTGCCAACGGACTAGCGGGCAGGGGGACTGAAAAACTGTTTTTT	CSANGLAGRGTEKLFF
few	TRBV7-2	16	NA	TRBJ1-6	TGTGCCAGCAGCTCCGGGACTTGGGGATCGAATTCACCCCTCCACTTT	CASSSGTWGSNSPLHF
many	TRBV29-1	15	TRBD1	TRBJ1-4	TGCAGCGTCGCTTCGCTGGGACAGTCCGTAGAAAAACTGTTTTTT	CSVASLGQSVEKLFF
many	TRBV2	16	NA	TRBJ1-6	TGTGCCAGCAGTCGAACCCTCGGCACGGTAGGCTCACCCCTCCACTTT	CASSRTLGTVGSPLHF
many	TRBV9	12	TRBD1	TRBJ1-3	TGTGCCAGCAGCGCAGGGGGTGACACCATATATTTT	CASSAGGDTIYF
many	TRBV29-1	12	TRBD1	TRBJ2-7	TGCAGCGTCAGGACAGGGGAACGGGAGCAGTACTTC	CSVRTGEREQYF
many	TRBV9	14	NA	TRBJ1-6	TGTGCCAGCAGCGTAGACAGGGCTAATTCACCCCTCCACTTT	CASSVDRANSPLHF
many	TRBV5-1	15	NA	TRBJ2-2	TGTGCCAGCAGCTTAGGTCAGCTTAACACCGGGGAGCTGTTTTTT	CASSLGQLNTGELFF
many	TRBV15	13	TRBD1	TRBJ1-4	TGTGCCACCAGGACAGGGGTCTACGAAAAACTGTTTTTT	CATRTGVYEKLFF
many	TRBV20-1	12	NA	TRBJ1-1	TGCAGTGCTAGCGACACGAACACTGAAGCTTTCTTT	CSASDTNTEAFF
NA	TRBV12-3/TRBV12-4	11	NA	TRBJ1-5	TGTGCCAGCGGACCAGGCCTCCCCCAGCATTTT	CASGPGLPQHF
few	TRBV9	15	NA	TRBJ2-2	TGTGCCAGCAGCGTAGGAGTAACGAACACCGGGGAGCTGTTTTTT	CASSVGVTNTGELFF
NA	TRBV5-8	13	NA	TRBJ2-7	TGTGCCAGCAAGGTAACAGGAGTTCACGAGCAGTACTTC	CASKVTGVHEQYF
NA	TRBV9	15	TRBD1	TRBJ1-4	TGTGCCAGCAGCTTGACAGGGTCACCTAATGAAAAACTGTTTTTT	CASSLTGSPNEKLFF
few	TRBV5-5	15	NA	TRBJ1-6	TGTGCCAGCAGCCCCTGGGCAGCCGATAATTCACCCCTCCACTTT	CASSPWAADNSPLHF
few	TRBV7-9	16	TRBD1	TRBJ2-5	TGTGCCAGCAGCCAAGATCCGGTAGGGACAGCGGAGACCCAGTACTTC	CASSQDPVGTAETQYF
many	TRBV7-2	15	NA	TRBJ2-6	TGTGCCAGCAGCCAACAGCCTCGTGAGGCCAACGTCCTGACTTTC	CASSQQPREANVLTF
few	TRBV7-9	15	TRBD1	TRBJ2-7	TGTGCCAGCAGCTCTAGGGACAGCTTTGTAGGGGAGCAGTACTTC	CASSSRDSFVGEQYF
NA	TRBV6-2/TRBV6-3	14	NA	TRBJ1-4	TGTGCCAGCAGTTACTCTCGCCTAGATGAAAAACTGTTTTTT	CASSYSRLDEKLFF
once	TRBV5-8	12	NA	TRBJ1-2	TGTGCCAGCAGCTTGGAGGTGTATGGCTCCACCTTC	CASSLEVYGSTF
few	TRBV7-2	16	TRBD1	TRBJ2-2	TGTGCCAGCACCACCCGGACAGGAAAGAACACCGGGGAGCTGTTTTTT	CASTTRTGKNTGELFF
many	TRBV7-2	14	NA	TRBJ1-5	TGTGCCAGCAGCTTAGTGGTGCTCGATCAGCCCCAGCATTTT	CASSLVVLDQPQHF
NA	TRBV2	15	TRBD1	TRBJ1-4	TGTGCCAGCAGCCCCGGGACAGGGCGGTTGGAAAAACTGTTTTTT	CASSPGTGRLEKLFF
few	TRBV7-9	15	TRBD2	TRBJ2-7	TGTGCCAGCAGCATCGGACTAGCGGTTACCTACGAGCAGTACTTC	CASSIGLAVTYEQYF
NA	TRBV2	16	TRBD1	TRBJ2-5	TGCGCCAGCAGTTTCCCCCAAGGACAGGTTCAAGAGACCCAGTACTTC	CASSFPQGQVQETQYF
NA	TRBV19	14	NA	TRBJ1-5	TGTGCCAGTCAACAAGGCAGGGGCAATCAGCCCCAGCATTTT	CASQQGRGNQPQHF
many	TRBV5-1	14	NA	TRBJ1-1	TGCGCCAGCAGCTTATGGACGGTGAACACTGAAGCTTTCTTT	CASSLWTVNTEAFF
few	TRBV19	15	NA	TRBJ2-7	TGTGCCAGTAGTACCATCTGGGGTGAGGCTTACGAGCAGTACTTC	CASSTIWGEAYEQYF
NA	TRBV25-1	14	NA	TRBJ1-2	TGTGCCAGCGTTGAAACAGGATTAGACTATGGCTACACCTTC	CASVETGLDYGYTF
many	TRBV5-8	8	NA	TRBJ1-1	TGTGCCAGCACTGAAGCTTTCTTT	CASTEAFF
NA	TRBV6-5	14	NA	TRBJ2-2	TGTGCCAGCTCGGAGGGTATGGGCACCGGGGAGCTGTTTTTT	CASSEGMGTGELFF
NA	TRBV5-8	14	NA	TRBJ2-5	TGTGCCAGCAGCTCTGGACTGTACCAAGAGACCCAGTACTTC	CASSSGLYQETQYF
few	TRBV7-8	15	NA	TRBJ1-5	TGTGCCAGCAGCGAGAGCCCGGGGAGCAATCAGCCCCAGCATTTT	CASSESPGSNQPQHF
few	TRBV2	18	TRBD2	TRBJ2-5	TGTGCCAGCAGTGAAAGGGGATCGTCGGGGGGGCCCCGGGAGACCCAGTACTTC	CASSERGSSGGPRETQYF
once	TRBV7-3	13	NA	TRBJ1-6	TGTGCCGGCAGTTCCCCGAATAATTCACCCCTCCACTTT	CAGSSPNNSPLHF
many	TRBV7-6	15	NA	TRBJ2-2	TGTGCCAGCGCCACGGGACTACAAGGGGGCGGGGAGCTGTTTTTT	CASATGLQGGGELFF
many	TRBV19	10	NA	TRBJ1-2	TGTGCCAGTAAAGGGAATGGCTACACCTTC	CASKGNGYTF
NA	TRBV7-9	18	TRBD2	TRBJ2-7	TGTGCCAGCAGCCTCGCCGGGCCTAGCGGGAGTGGGGCCTACGAGCAGTACTTC	CASSLAGPSGSGAYEQYF
many	TRBV10-3	14	TRBD1	TRBJ1-2	TGTGCCATCAGTGAGTCCGGGGACAGGGGGGACTACACCTTC	CAISESGDRGDYTF
NA	TRBV7-3	14	NA	TRBJ2-7	TGTGCCAGCAGCCAGATGCGCGGTACCTACGAGCAGTACTTC	CASSQMRGTYEQYF
few	TRBV5-1	16	TRBD2	TRBJ2-2	TGCGCCAGCAGTCAGATAGCGGGAGAAGGTACCGGGGAGCTGTTTTTT	CASSQIAGEGTGELFF
few	TRBV7-2	16	NA	TRBJ1-5	TGTGCCAGCAGCTTCGGGACTGTTTTAAGCAATCAGCCCCAGCATTTT	CASSFGTVLSNQPQHF
NA	TRBV29-1	11	TRBD1	TRBJ1-1	TGCAGCAGGGGGCCCGGCACTGAAGCTTTCTTT	CSRGPGTEAFF
few	TRBV4-1	14	NA	TRBJ1-1	TGCGCCAGCAGCCAACCGGGGGGCGGGACTGAAGCTTTCTTT	CASSQPGGGTEAFF
many	TRBV19	15	TRBD1	TRBJ1-2	TGTGCCAGTAGTCGTTTGGGACAGGGAACTGGTGGCTACACCTTC	CASSRLGQGTGGYTF
many	TRBV7-3	12	NA	TRBJ1-6	TGTGCCAGCAGCTACCAAGATTCACCCCTCCACTTT	CASSYQDSPLHF
many	TRBV29-1	15	NA	TRBJ2-7	TGCAGCGTTGGTTACGTCTGGGGCGAGATCTACGAGCAGTACTTC	CSVGYVWGEIYEQYF
many	TRBV2	13	NA	TRBJ1-2	TGTGCCAGCAGTTTCCAGACCTCCTATGGCTACACCTTC	CASSFQTSYGYTF
NA	TRBV29-1	13	TRBD1	TRBJ1-1	TGCAGCGCCTCGACAGGGGATGGGACTGAAGCTTTCTTT	CSASTGDGTEAFF
NA	TRBV2	16	TRBD1	TRBJ2-5	TGTGCCAGCAGCCCCCGGGGACAGGCGGACAAAGAGACCCAGTACTTC	CASSPRGQADKETQYF
NA	TRBV11-3	15	NA	TRBJ1-1	TGCGTCAGCAGATCGCGGGGCTCGGGTAACACTGAAGCTTTCTTT	CVSRSRGSGNTEAFF
few	TRBV5-1	14	NA	TRBJ1-1	TGCGCCAGCAGAGGGGGGAGAACTGGCACTGAAGCTTTCTTT	CASRGGRTGTEAFF
NA	TRBV25-1	14	TRBD1	TRBJ1-6	TGTGCCAGCAGCGAAACAGGGGGAAGTTCACCCCTCCACTTT	CASSETGGSSPLHF